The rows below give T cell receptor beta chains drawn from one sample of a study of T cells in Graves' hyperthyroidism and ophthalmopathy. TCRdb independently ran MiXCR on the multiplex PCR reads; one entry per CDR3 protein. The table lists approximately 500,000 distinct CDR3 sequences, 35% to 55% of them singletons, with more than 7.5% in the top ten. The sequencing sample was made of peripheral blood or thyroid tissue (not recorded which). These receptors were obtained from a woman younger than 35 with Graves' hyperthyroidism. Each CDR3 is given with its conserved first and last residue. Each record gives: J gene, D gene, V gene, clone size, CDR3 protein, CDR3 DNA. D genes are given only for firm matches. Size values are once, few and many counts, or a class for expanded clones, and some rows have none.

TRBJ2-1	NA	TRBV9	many	CASSVGTGEQFF	TGTGCCAGCAGCGTAGGGACCGGTGAGCAGTTCTTC
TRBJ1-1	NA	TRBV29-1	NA	CSVGDGVWGTEAFF	TGCAGCGTTGGGGACGGAGTATGGGGCACTGAAGCTTTCTTT
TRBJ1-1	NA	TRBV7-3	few	CASSLNSIGNTEAFF	TGTGCCAGCAGCTTAAATAGTATCGGAAACACTGAAGCTTTCTTT
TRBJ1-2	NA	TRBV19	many	CASSSADDNYGYTF	TGTGCCAGTAGTTCCGCAGACGACAACTATGGCTACACCTTC
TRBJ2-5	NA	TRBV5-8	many	CASIWMGWETQYF	TGTGCCAGTATCTGGATGGGGTGGGAGACCCAGTACTTC
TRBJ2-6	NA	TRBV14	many	CASSQLRGSGANVLTF	TGTGCCAGCAGCCAACTGCGGGGCTCTGGGGCCAACGTCCTGACTTTC
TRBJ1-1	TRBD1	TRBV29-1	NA	CSVTTEGANTEAFF	TGCAGCGTTACGACTGAGGGGGCGAACACTGAAGCTTTCTTT
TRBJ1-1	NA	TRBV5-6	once	CASSGSGTTTTEAFF	TGTGCCAGCAGCGGAAGCGGGACAACGACTACTGAAGCTTTCTTT
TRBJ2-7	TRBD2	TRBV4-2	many	CASSQDFLAGDVEQYF	TGTGCCAGCAGCCAAGACTTCTTAGCGGGAGATGTCGAGCAGTACTTC
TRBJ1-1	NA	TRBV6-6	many	CASSYRGAGTEAFF	TGTGCCAGCAGTTACAGGGGGGCAGGTACTGAAGCTTTCTTT
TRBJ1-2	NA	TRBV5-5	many	CASSLGQLPNYGYTF	TGTGCCAGCAGCTTAGGACAGTTACCTAACTATGGCTACACCTTC
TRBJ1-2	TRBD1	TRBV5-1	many	CASSSTGQSYGYTF	TGCGCCAGCAGCTCTACGGGACAGAGCTATGGCTACACCTTC
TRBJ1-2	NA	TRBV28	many	CASRAAEIYGYTF	TGTGCCAGCAGGGCGGCAGAAATCTATGGCTACACCTTC
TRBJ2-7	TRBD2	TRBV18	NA	CASSRGLTSGTYEQCF	TGTGCCAGCTCACGCGGACTGACTAGCGGGACCTACGAGCAGTGCTTC
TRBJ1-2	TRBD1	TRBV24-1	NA	CATSLTGRNYGYTF	TGTGCCACCAGCCTGACAGGGAGAAACTATGGCTACACCTTC
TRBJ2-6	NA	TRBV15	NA	CATSSQGISGANVLTF	TGTGCCACCAGCAGCCAAGGGATCTCTGGGGCCAACGTCCTGACTTTC
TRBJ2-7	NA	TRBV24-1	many	CATSSGQQPPYEQYF	TGTGCCACCAGCTCTGGGCAGCAACCTCCCTACGAGCAGTACTTC
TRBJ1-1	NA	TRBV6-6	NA	CASSAHQGAVHTEAFF	TGTGCCAGCAGCGCTCACCAAGGGGCCGTGCACACTGAAGCTTTCTTT
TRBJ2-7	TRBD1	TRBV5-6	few	CASSPRGRFYEQYF	TGTGCCAGCAGCCCCAGGGGGCGCTTCTACGAGCAGTACTTC
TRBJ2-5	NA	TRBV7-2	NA	CASSLGAQDTQYF	TGTGCCAGCAGCCTTGGAGCACAGGATACGCAGTACTTC
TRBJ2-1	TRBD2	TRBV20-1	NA	CSARDGTSGRYNEQFF	TGCAGTGCTAGAGATGGGACTAGCGGGAGGTATAATGAGCAGTTCTTC
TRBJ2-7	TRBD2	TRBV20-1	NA	CSARDERASGRLTYEQYF	TGCAGTGCTAGAGATGAGCGGGCTAGCGGGAGACTAACCTACGAGCAGTACTTC
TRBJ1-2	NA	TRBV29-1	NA	CSVSPGRNYGYTF	TGCAGCGTTTCTCCGGGCAGAAACTATGGCTACACCTTC
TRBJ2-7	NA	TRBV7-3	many	CASSLRAGSQTYEQYF	TGTGCCAGCAGCTTAAGGGCCGGGAGCCAGACCTACGAGCAGTACTTC
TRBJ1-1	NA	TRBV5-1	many	CASNRDEGKNTEAFF	TGCGCCAGCAACCGAGATGAGGGGAAGAACACTGAAGCTTTCTTT
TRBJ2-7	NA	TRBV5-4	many	CASSLILVYEQYF	TGTGCCAGCAGCTTGATACTTGTTTACGAGCAGTACTTC
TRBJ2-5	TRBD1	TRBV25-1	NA	CASTDRVETQYF	TGTGCCAGCACCGACAGGGTGGAGACCCAGTACTTC
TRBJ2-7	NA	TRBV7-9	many	CASSLLSWAETTYEQYF	TGTGCCAGCAGTTTACTCTCCTGGGCGGAGACTACCTACGAGCAGTACTTC
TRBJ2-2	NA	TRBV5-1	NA	CASSGGANTGELFF	TGCGCCAGCAGCGGCGGGGCGAACACCGGGGAGCTGTTTTTT
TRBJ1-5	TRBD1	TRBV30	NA	CAWAGQGNYYSNQPQHF	TGTGCCTGGGCGGGACAGGGAAATTACTATAGCAATCAGCCCCAGCATTTT
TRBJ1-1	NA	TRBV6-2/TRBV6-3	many	CASSFGVRAFF	TGTGCCAGCAGTTTTGGGGTACGAGCTTTCTTT
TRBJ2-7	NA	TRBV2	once	CASSEDFAGTYEQYF	TGTGCCAGCAGTGAAGATTTTGCAGGGACCTACGAGCAGTACTTC
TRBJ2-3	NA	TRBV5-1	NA	CASSSGTRADTQYF	TGCGCCAGCAGCTCAGGGACCCGCGCAGATACGCAGTATTTT